This TCR beta chain appears in the sequencing data of a study of blood T cell repertoires in COVID-19. Trimming pared 5 bases from V and 3 bases from J, leaving 11 bases between. Germline V gene sequence: CDR1 MNHEY, CDR2 SVGAGI. The CDR3 consists of 13 residues. Repertoires were generated with immunoSEQ multiplex PCR, while TCRdb's copy carries only in-frame clones and drops some. The sample contains approximately 88,000 clones, roughly 80% of which appear only once. The chain couples TRBV6-5 to TRBJ2-7, with D perhaps matching TRBD1 (5 bases). The sequence came from a human donor in a cohort sampled during active COVID-19. Material: peripheral blood. The CDR3 is CASSPQGIYEQYF. The CDR3 DNA follows: TGTGCCAGCAGTCCCCAGGGTATCTACGAGCAGTACTTC.